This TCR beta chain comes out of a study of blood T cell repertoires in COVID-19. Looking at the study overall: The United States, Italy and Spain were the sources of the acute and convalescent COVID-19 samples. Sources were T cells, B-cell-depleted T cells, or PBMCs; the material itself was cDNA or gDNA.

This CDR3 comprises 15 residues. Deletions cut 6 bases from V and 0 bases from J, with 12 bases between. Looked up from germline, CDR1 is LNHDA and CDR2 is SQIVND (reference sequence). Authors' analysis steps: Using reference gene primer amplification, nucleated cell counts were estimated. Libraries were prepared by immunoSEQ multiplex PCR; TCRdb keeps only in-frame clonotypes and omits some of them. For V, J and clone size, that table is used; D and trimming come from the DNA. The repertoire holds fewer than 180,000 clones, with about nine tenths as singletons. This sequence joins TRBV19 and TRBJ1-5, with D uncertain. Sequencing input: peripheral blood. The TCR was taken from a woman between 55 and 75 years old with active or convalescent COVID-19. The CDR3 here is CASSPQIISNQPQHF. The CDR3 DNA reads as TGTGCCAGTAGCCCCCAGATTATTAGCAATCAGCCCCAGCATTTT.